Given below is one TCR beta chain in context. TCRdb's table, derived via immunoSEQ multiplex PCR, lists solely in-frame clones and lacks some. The table includes some 450,000 clones, around 89% detected once. Patients at the Seattle site were enrolled during active infection and followed longitudinally. This entry belongs to a study of blood T cell repertoires in COVID-19. Study context: Acute-phase and convalescent COVID-19 samples originated in the United States, Italy and Spain.

The CDR3 runs 15 residues. Trimming cost V 2 bases and J 8 bases, with 13 bases left between them. The germline V gene has CDR1 MNHEY and CDR2 SVGAGI. The sequencing input was peripheral blood. This sequence joins TRBV6-5 and TRBJ1-6; maybe TRBD1 (5 bases). This clonotype was sampled from a woman in her fifties or sixties with COVID-19, enrolled during active disease. CDR3 in DNA: TGTGCCAGCAGTTACCCCCCTCCACAGGATTCACCCCTCCACTTT. This translates into CASSYPPPQDSPLHF.